This T cell receptor (beta chain) is from a study of blood T cell repertoires in COVID-19 (dated by TCRdb to the early 2020s). Context from the whole study: The collaborator samples originated in the United States, Italy and Spain and spanned the acute and convalescent phases of COVID-19. The material from the prospective study consisted of cDNA or gDNA derived from T cells, B-cell-depleted T cells, or PBMCs. The dataset comprised deeply sampled blood TCRbeta repertoires from subjects exposed to, actively infected with, or recovered from COVID-19. The repertoires were made available in a free public database intended to serve as a resource for research on the immune response to SARS-CoV-2. Samples came from the ongoing ImmuneRACE study (first 160 participants) plus 1,254 subjects from 6 global collaborators. The sample metadata nearly always contained a de-identified subject ID, COVID-19 status, age in years and sex. Where available, HLA class I and class II types were taken from metadata supplied by the sample provider and were not determined by assay-based typing.

What the authors observed across the whole study: Clinical and demographic metadata were provided uncurated, with the amount varying by source and participant.

Concerning this clone itself: Its antigen target is currently unknown. No much larger clone is present one base from it, and per-base qualities are unavailable.

TCRbeta CDR3 regions were amplified from genomic DNA by means of the immunoSEQ Assay, a bias-controlled multiplex PCR. The original methods were these. The number of nucleated cells in each sample was estimated from the amplification of reference gene primers within the assay. To quantify the absolute abundance of each unique TCRbeta CDR3 rearrangement, sequence reads were collapsed and filtered. For each sample, productive Simpson clonality was calculated as the square root of Simpson's diversity index across productive rearrangements. TCRdb obtained this table from immuneACCESS and retained in-frame rearrangements with V and J assigned. These tables miss some clones; where compared with another copy, unresolved V genes account for less than half of the shortfall, and the remainder is unexplained. The V and J calls and clone size were taken over from that table, and D and trimming were inferred from the DNA. For this sample the table gives about 90,000 clones, of which about 90% were detected only once. The ten biggest clones cover around 2.9% of the sample.

Per the germline V gene, MNHEY is the CDR1 and SVGEGT is the CDR2. The cysteine opens and the phenylalanine closes a CDR3 of 13 amino acids. Left in the record is the CDR3 DNA by itself, 39 bases read in frame from the first base. The V end loses 6 bases and the J end loses 2 bases, and a stretch of 10 bases separates them. One collaborating source in Seattle enrolled patients while the patients were actively infected and followed the patients over time throughout the course of disease. Collaborating institutions collected whole blood in K2EDTA tubes following their own protocols. For TCRbeta analysis, collaborator samples were shipped as frozen whole blood, as isolated PBMCs, or as DNA extracted from either sample type.

Material: peripheral blood. This clonotype was sampled from a middle-aged man with COVID-19, enrolled during active disease. This receptor chain uses TRBV6-2 or TRBV6-3 and TRBJ1-2; TRBD1 is possibly the D segment (6 matching bases). The DNA is TGTGCCAGCAGCCCCGGACAGAACTATGGCTACACCTTC. Its amino acids are CASSPGQNYGYTF.